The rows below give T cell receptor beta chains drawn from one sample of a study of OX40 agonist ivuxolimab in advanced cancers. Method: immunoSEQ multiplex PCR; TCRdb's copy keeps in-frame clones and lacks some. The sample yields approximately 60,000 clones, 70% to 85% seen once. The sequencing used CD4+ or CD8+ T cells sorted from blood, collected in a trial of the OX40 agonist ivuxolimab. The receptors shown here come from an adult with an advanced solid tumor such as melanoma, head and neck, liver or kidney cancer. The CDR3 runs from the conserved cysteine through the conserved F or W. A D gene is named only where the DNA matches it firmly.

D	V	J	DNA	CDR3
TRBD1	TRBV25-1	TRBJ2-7	TGTGCCAGCTCGAGGACAGGGGGCCCCTACGAGCAGTACTTC	CASSRTGGPYEQYF
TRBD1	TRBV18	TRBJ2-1	TGTGCCAGCTCACCTCTCAGACAGGGGACACATGAGCAGTTCTTC	CASSPLRQGTHEQFF
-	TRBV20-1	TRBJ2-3	TGCAGTGCTGCTATCACAGATACGCAGTATTTT	CSAAITDTQYF
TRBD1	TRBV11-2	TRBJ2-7	TGTGCCAGCAGCTTAGATCCAGGGGGCAGGTACGAGCAGTACTTC	CASSLDPGGRYEQYF
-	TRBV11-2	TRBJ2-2	TGTGCCAGCAGCTTAGGTTACGGCGGTAACACCGGGGAGCTGTTTTTT	CASSLGYGGNTGELFF
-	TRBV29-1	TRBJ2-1	TGCAGCGGGGCGGAGATCTCCTACAATGAGCAGTTCTTC	CSGAEISYNEQFF
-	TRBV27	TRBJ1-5	TGTGCCAGCAGTTTACGGGGTACTTATCAGCCCCAGCATTTT	CASSLRGTYQPQHF
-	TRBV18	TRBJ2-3	TGTGCCAGCTCACCAGCTGTTGGGTCGGGCACAGATACGCAGTATTTT	CASSPAVGSGTDTQYF
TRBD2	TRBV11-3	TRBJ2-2	TGTGCCAGCAGCTCCCTAGCGGGAGTCGCCGGGGAGCTGTTTTTT	CASSSLAGVAGELFF
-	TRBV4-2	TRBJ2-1	TGTGCCAGCAGTCCAGGGCGGGATGAGCAGTTCTTC	CASSPGRDEQFF
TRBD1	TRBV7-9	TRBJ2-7	TGTGCCAGCAGCTTACCTATGGGGGACAGGGGGCTCGAGCAGTACTTC	CASSLPMGDRGLEQYF